The TCR beta chain under discussion was sequenced for a study of post-analysis software for immune sequencing data. Points from the study as a whole: Relative to controls, patients with multiple sclerosis showed significantly lower normalized Chao1 diversity. Five or six TRBV segments, TRBV5-6, TRBV5-1 and TRBV20-1 among them, were found more frequent in patients than controls.

Unique molecular identifiers were present in the TCR beta cDNA libraries. MiXCR, applied by TCRdb to the PCR reads, yields one record per CDR3 protein. In the table there are about 820,000 distinct CDR3 sequences, approximately 53% of which are singletons. A single count supports this clonotype. Its antigen is still unknown. The CDR3 loop spans 19 amino acids. V lost 5 bases to trimming and J lost 6 bases, with 31 bases between them. CDR1 SGHTA and CDR2 FQGNSA come from the germline V gene. The rearrangement joins TRBV7-2 to TRBJ1-1, with D possibly being TRBD1 (6 bases). This clonotype was obtained from a girl aged 10 to 17 with multiple sclerosis. Sample: blood. CDR3 coding DNA: TGTGCCAGCAGCCGATATTCGGGGGGGCAGGGCCCTTCGAAGTCTGAAGCTTTCTTT. It encodes CASSRYSGGQGPSKSEAFF.